Listed below are T cell receptor beta chains from one sample, sequenced in a study of blood T cell repertoires in COVID-19. Only in-frame clones appear in the TCRdb table, and some are missing; sequencing was by immunoSEQ multiplex PCR. Of 50,000 or so clones listed, about nine tenths were seen once; the top ten hold 3.9%. Specimen: peripheral blood. All receptors derive from a human donor in a cohort sampled during active COVID-19. CDR3s include the opening cysteine and the closing phenylalanine or tryptophan. The D gene is left open where the match is weak. Clone size is given for some rows only: seen once, a few or many times, or a class if the clone is expanded.

CASSLWDRQPYGYTF TGTGCCAGCAGCCTCTGGGACAGGCAACCCTATGGCTACACCTTC TRBV5-8 TRBD1 NA TRBJ1-2
CASRLAGGSTDTQYF TGTGCCAGCAGGCTAGCGGGAGGGAGCACAGATACGCAGTATTTT TRBV6-5 TRBD2 NA TRBJ2-3
CASSERLAGVGNEQFF TGTGCCAGCAGTGAAAGACTAGCGGGAGTCGGGAATGAGCAGTTCTTC TRBV2 TRBD2 few TRBJ2-1
CASSLFPKTGINSGNTIYF TGTGCCAGTAGTTTGTTCCCTAAGACAGGGATAAACTCTGGAAACACCATATATTTT TRBV19 TRBD1 NA TRBJ1-3
CSASEETQYF TGCAGTGCGTCAGAAGAGACCCAGTACTTC TRBV20-1 NA NA TRBJ2-5
CASRRGQGRQETQYF TGTGCCAGCCGAAGGGGGCAGGGTCGCCAAGAGACCCAGTACTTC TRBV7-9 TRBD1 NA TRBJ2-5
CASSTGKDRELQYF TGTGCCAGCAGCACCGGGAAGGACCGCGAACTTCAGTACTTC TRBV5-4 NA NA TRBJ2-4
CASSLAGGTRSNEQFF TGTGCCAGTAGTCTAGCGGGAGGGACGAGGAGCAATGAGCAGTTCTTC TRBV19 TRBD2 NA TRBJ2-1
CASSLSPDSHQHF TGTGCCAGCAGCTTATCGCCTGACAGTCACCAGCATTTT TRBV7-3 NA NA TRBJ1-5
CASSLAPVAAAEYAEQYF TGCGCCAGCAGCTTGGCCCCTGTTGCGGCTGCCGAATACGCCGAGCAGTACTTC TRBV5-1 NA NA TRBJ2-7
CASTGQLAMNTEAFF TGTGCCAGCACAGGACAGCTAGCCATGAACACTGAAGCTTTCTTT TRBV19 NA NA TRBJ1-1
CASSLASGAGEQYF TGTGCCAGCAGCTTGGCTAGCGGAGCCGGCGAGCAGTACTTC TRBV5-4 TRBD2 NA TRBJ2-7
CASRASGRTTDTQYF TGTGCCAGCAGAGCTAGCGGGAGGACCACAGATACGCAGTATTTT TRBV28 TRBD2 NA TRBJ2-3
CASLSTGNQPQHF TGTGCCAGCCTCTCGACAGGCAATCAGCCCCAGCATTTT TRBV28 NA NA TRBJ1-5
CASSYGLAGGEQFF TGTGCCAGCAGTTACGGACTAGCCGGGGGTGAGCAGTTCTTC TRBV6-5 TRBD2 NA TRBJ2-1
CASSQDPRGDLADTQYF TGTGCCAGCAGCCAAGATCCTAGAGGGGACTTGGCAGATACGCAGTATTTT TRBV4-2 NA NA TRBJ2-3
CASSFAGATQYF TGTGCCAGCAGCTTTGCGGGCGCTACGCAGTATTTT TRBV7-3 NA NA TRBJ2-3
CASSPRLAGSQETQYF TGTGCCAGCTCACCGCGACTAGCGGGATCCCAAGAGACCCAGTACTTC TRBV18 TRBD2 NA TRBJ2-5
CSSGWSTDTQYF TGCAGCTCAGGGTGGAGCACAGATACGCAGTATTTT TRBV29-1 NA NA TRBJ2-3
CASSLSTEAFF TGTGCCAGCAGTCTCAGTACTGAAGCTTTCTTT TRBV28 NA NA TRBJ1-1
CASGGKRLGETQYF TGTGCCAGCGGGGGCAAGCGGTTAGGAGAGACCCAGTACTTC TRBV11-3 NA NA TRBJ2-5
CASSPGRSSYNEQFF TGTGCCAGTAGCCCGGGGAGGAGCTCCTACAATGAGCAGTTCTTC TRBV11-3 NA NA TRBJ2-1
CSVDIRTDTQYF TGCAGCGTTGATATCCGCACAGATACGCAGTATTTT TRBV29-1 NA NA TRBJ2-3
CASSLPGTSGYNEQFF TGCGCCAGCAGCTTACCCGGGACTAGTGGGTACAATGAGCAGTTCTTC TRBV5-1 TRBD2 NA TRBJ2-1
CASKPTRISTGELFF TGTGCCAGCAAACCTACGAGGATTTCCACCGGGGAGCTGTTTTTT TRBV27 NA NA TRBJ2-2
CATNSGGTNSPLHF TGTGCCACCAACAGTGGAGGGACTAATTCACCCCTCCACTTT TRBV3-1/TRBV3-2 NA NA TRBJ1-6
CASSIGEETQYF TGCGCCAGCAGCATTGGAGAGGAGACCCAGTACTTC TRBV5-1 NA NA TRBJ2-5
CASSQDSSGRWETQYF TGTGCCAGCAGCCAAGACTCTAGCGGGAGGTGGGAGACCCAGTACTTC TRBV3-1/TRBV3-2 TRBD2 NA TRBJ2-5
CASSDGTGAGNTIYF TGTGCCAGCAGCGACGGGACAGGGGCTGGAAACACCATATATTTT TRBV5-6 TRBD1 NA TRBJ1-3
CASSQDTSVSSYEQYF TGTGCCAGCAGCCAAGATACTAGCGTAAGCTCCTACGAGCAGTACTTC TRBV4-2 TRBD2 NA TRBJ2-7
CASSLRTSGFYEQYF TGCGCCAGCAGCCTACGGACTAGCGGTTTTTACGAGCAGTACTTC TRBV4-1 TRBD2 NA TRBJ2-7
CASSLGGGNQPQHF TGTGCCAGCAGTTTAGGGGGGGGCAATCAGCCCCAGCATTTT TRBV5-4 NA NA TRBJ1-5
CSVAGGGGHEQYF TGCAGCGTTGCCGGGGGGGGCGGGCACGAGCAGTACTTC TRBV29-1 TRBD2 NA TRBJ2-7
CASSLATGARGQETQYF TGTGCCAGCAGCCTCGCGACAGGGGCAAGGGGCCAAGAGACCCAGTACTTC TRBV3-1/TRBV3-2 TRBD1 NA TRBJ2-5
CASSPGKLYSNQPQHF TGTGCCAGCAGTCCCGGGAAGCTATATAGCAATCAGCCCCAGCATTTT TRBV6-6 NA NA TRBJ1-5
CASSLDRDEQYF TGTGCCAGCAGCCTGGACAGGGACGAGCAGTACTTC TRBV5-4 TRBD1 NA TRBJ2-7
CASSQDTGMVYSPLHF TGTGCCAGCAGCCAAGATACAGGGATGGTTTATTCACCCCTCCACTTT TRBV14 NA NA TRBJ1-6
CASSDGTRWPYNEQFF TGTGCCAGCAGTGACGGGACTAGGTGGCCCTACAATGAGCAGTTCTTC TRBV6-1 TRBD2 NA TRBJ2-1
CASSHPETGIPSYEQYF TGCGCCAGCAGCCACCCCGAGACAGGGATCCCCTCCTACGAGCAGTACTTC TRBV4-1 TRBD1 NA TRBJ2-7
CATSDPWAGQAQYF TGTGCCACCAGTGATCCATGGGCGGGTCAGGCCCAGTACTTC TRBV24-1 NA NA TRBJ2-5
CASSETSGRADTQYF TGTGCCAGCAGTGAGACTAGCGGGAGGGCAGATACGCAGTATTTT TRBV6-4 TRBD2 NA TRBJ2-3
CASSEAEGANYGYTF TGTGCCAGCAGTGAAGCTGAGGGGGCTAACTATGGCTACACCTTC TRBV6-1 NA few TRBJ1-2
CASTNGGSHNSPLHF TGTGCCAGCACCAACGGGGGGTCTCATAATTCACCCCTCCACTTT TRBV6-5 NA NA TRBJ1-6
CASRITSVSGELFF TGTGCCAGCCGAATAACTAGTGTCTCCGGGGAGCTGTTTTTT TRBV6-5 NA NA TRBJ2-2
CASIPKREYNEQFF TGTGCCAGCATCCCCAAGCGGGAGTACAATGAGCAGTTCTTC TRBV7-8 TRBD2 NA TRBJ2-1
CASSSSAGWTYEQYF TGCGCCAGCAGTTCCTCTGCGGGTTGGACCTACGAGCAGTACTTC TRBV5-1 NA NA TRBJ2-7
CASSYKGLINSPLHF TGTGCCAGCAGTTACAAGGGGCTAATTAATTCACCCCTCCACTTT TRBV6-5 NA NA TRBJ1-6
CASSAGLAGGKQFF TGTGCCAGCAGTGCAGGACTAGCGGGAGGAAAGCAGTTCTTC TRBV2 TRBD2 NA TRBJ2-1
CASSYGGTYEQYF TGTGCCAGCAGTTACGGAGGAACCTACGAGCAGTACTTC TRBV6-6 NA NA TRBJ2-7
CASSPDRFFRYTF TGTGCCAGCTCACCGGACAGGTTTTTTCGCTACACCTTC TRBV18 TRBD1 NA TRBJ1-2
CSGTVQVMNTEAFF TGCAGCGGCACCGTACAGGTAATGAACACTGAAGCTTTCTTT TRBV29-1 NA NA TRBJ1-1